These 11 T cell receptor beta chains share one sample of origin, sequenced in a study of OX40 agonist ivuxolimab in advanced cancers. Sequencing used immunoSEQ multiplex PCR; TCRdb keeps in-frame clones, though not all of them. The sample has approximately 50,000 clones; around 80% are singletons. Here the sequenced sample was CD4+ or CD8+ T cells sorted from blood, taken in a trial of the OX40 agonist ivuxolimab. The receptors were gathered from an adult with an advanced solid tumor such as melanoma, head and neck, liver or kidney cancer.

The V and J genes are TRBV7-9 and TRBJ1-4; D is uncertain. CDR1 and CDR2 from the germline V gene are SEHNR and FQNEAQ (reference sequence). The CDR3 sequence is 15 residues long. Trimming left V 4 bases short and J 5 bases short, with 14 bases between. The CDR3 sequence: CASSWRRGSNEKLFF. Written as DNA, the CDR3 is TGTGCCAGCAGCTGGCGCCGAGGGTCGAATGAAAAACTGTTTTTT. Variable domain in full (rest from reference TRBV7-9 and TRBJ1-4): DTGVSQNPRHKITKRGQNVTFRCDPISEHNRLYWYRQTLGQGPEFLTYFQNEAQLEKSRLLSDRFSAERPKGSFSTLEIQRTEQGDSAMYLCASSWRRGSNEKLFFGSGTQLSVL.

The J gene is TRBJ2-3, the V gene TRBV5-1; unclear D gene. V was shortened by 4 bases and J by 5 bases, with 8 bases between the two germline ends. Per germline, CDR1 SGHRS and CDR2 YFSETQ. This CDR3 comprises 12 residues. CDR3 nucleotides: TGCGCCAGCAGCCAAGACCAAGATACGCAGTATTTT. It yields the protein CASSQDQDTQYF.

The J gene is TRBJ1-2, the V gene TRBV4-2, with D tentatively TRBD1 (5 bases). This CDR3 has 13 residues. The ends were cut back, 0 bases at V and 6 bases at J, with 8 bases in the middle. Germline CDR1 LGHNA, CDR2 YNFKEQ. CDR3 sequence reads: CASSQDGGNGYTF. The CDR3 nucleotides are TGTGCCAGCAGCCAAGACGGGGGGAATGGCTACACCTTC.

J is TRBJ2-2 and V is TRBV2; 9 bases line up with TRBD1. V dropped 6 bases and J dropped 6; count of bases not matched to a gene: 8. Per the germline V gene, CDR1 is SNHLY and CDR2 is FYNNEI. The CDR3 is 15 amino acids. The CDR3 spells CASSYGTGRAGELFF. The CDR3 DNA is TGTGCCAGCAGCTACGGGACAGGGAGGGCCGGGGAGCTGTTTTTT.

The genes are TRBV6-5 and TRBJ1-4, with D unclear. In germline, CDR1 is MNHEY, CDR2 SVGAGI. V was trimmed by 2 bases and J by 8 bases, leaving 12 bases between them. CDR3 length equals 14 residues. CDR3 in amino acids: CASSYREDGEKLFF. CDR3 sequence (DNA): TGTGCCAGCAGTTACCGGGAGGATGGCGAAAAACTGTTTTTT.

J is TRBJ2-7 and V is TRBV6-4; unclear D gene. This CDR3 contains 11 residues. Germline CDR1 reads MRHNA; CDR2 reads SNTAGT. V lost 11 bases to trimming and J lost 1 base, with 9 bases between them. The CDR3 sequence: CAPHYSYEQYV. The CDR3 coding sequence is TGTGCCCCACACTATTCCTACGAGCAGTACGTC.

The chain carries TRBV9 and TRBJ2-3; 9 nucleotides align to TRBD2. The V and J ends lost 0 bases and 7 bases, in that order; junction bases with no gene match: 12. CDR3 length: 17 amino acids. The germline gives CDR1 SGDLS, CDR2 YYNGEE. CDR3 protein: CASSVGAGGDITYTQYF. The CDR3 DNA follows: TGTGCCAGCAGCGTAGGCGCGGGGGGGGACATTACCTATACGCAGTATTTT.

The V and J genes are TRBV2 and TRBJ1-5; D remains unclear. Trimming shortened V by 3 bases and J by 3 bases, and 9 bases separated the two germline ends. Germline-derived CDR1 and CDR2 are SNHLY and FYNNEI. This CDR3 has 14 amino acids. CDR3 sequence reads: CASSDRASNQPQHF. In DNA form, the CDR3 reads TGTGCCAGCAGTGATAGGGCCTCCAATCAGCCCCAGCATTTT.

The chain employs TRBV7-7 and TRBJ2-5; 10 nucleotides match TRBD1. The CDR3 covers 16 residues. V lost 1 base, J lost 3 bases, and 5 bases stayed unmatched. Germline assignment: CDR1 SSHAT and CDR2 FNYEAQ (reference sequence). The CDR3: CASSLGDRGLKETQYF. The CDR3 region has the DNA TGTGCCAGCAGCTTAGGGGACAGGGGTCTCAAAGAGACCCAGTACTTC.

This chain links TRBV5-4 with TRBJ2-1; 8 bases are a match to TRBD2. This CDR3 contains 14 residues. Germline trimming cut 4 bases from V and 7 bases from J; bases unmatched to any gene: 7. Germline lookup yields CDR1 SGHNT and CDR2 YYREEE (reference sequence). CDR3 sequence reads: CASSPSGTSNEQFF. As DNA, the CDR3 is TGTGCCAGCAGCCCCTCCGGGACTAGTAATGAGCAGTTCTTC. The full variable domain, completed using reference TRBV5-4 and TRBJ2-1, is ETGVTQSPTHLIKTRGQQVTLRCSSQSGHNTVSWYQQALGQGPQFIFQYYREEENGRGNFPPRFSGLQFPNYSSELNVNALELDDSALYLCASSPSGTSNEQFFGPGTRLTVL.

The chain combines TRBV27 with TRBJ1-5, with 7 bases lining up with TRBD1. In germline, CDR1 is MNHEY, CDR2 SMNVEV (reference sequence). V gave up 4 bases and J gave up 6 bases; unmatched junction bases: 12. The CDR3 consists of 16 residues. This CDR3 reads CASSSLGTASPQPQHF. CDR3 in DNA: TGTGCCAGCAGTTCCCTGGGGACAGCCTCCCCTCAGCCCCAGCATTTT.